One sample yielded the 26 T cell receptor beta chains listed below, sequenced in a study of blood T cell repertoires in COVID-19. Libraries were prepared by immunoSEQ multiplex PCR; TCRdb keeps only in-frame clonotypes and omits some of them. This table holds under 250,000 clones, roughly 85% found once. The sample was peripheral blood. The receptors originated from a man in his forties or fifties who had recovered from COVID-19.

The chain couples TRBV20-1 to TRBJ2-1, with 7 positions matching TRBD2. The CDR3 extends over 14 amino acids. Germline CDR1 is DFQATT and CDR2 is SNEGSKA (reference sequence). J lost 0 bases, V lost 3 bases, and 2 bases had no gene match. The chain's CDR3 is CSASLAASYNEQFF. The CDR3 nucleotides are TGCAGTGCTAGTCTAGCGGCCTCCTACAATGAGCAGTTCTTC.

The chain combines TRBV3-1 (or the pseudogene TRBV3-2) with TRBJ2-3, with TRBD2 identical over 13 bases. V gave up 4 bases and J gave up 2 bases; unmatched junction bases: 9. Looked up from germline, CDR1 is LGHDT and CDR2 is YNNKEL (reference sequence). The CDR3 extends over 18 amino acids. The CDR3 loop is CASSPGTSGTHPTDTQYF. DNA of the CDR3: TGTGCCAGCAGCCCCGGGACTAGCGGGACTCACCCCACAGATACGCAGTATTTT.

The gene calls are TRBV29-1 and TRBJ1-2, with TRBD1 identical over 9 bases. CDR3 length: 14 amino acids. The germline V gene encodes CDR1 SQVTM and CDR2 ANQGSEA. The V and J ends lost 0 bases and 3 bases, in that order; junction bases with no gene match: 2. CDR3 in DNA: TGCAGCGTTGAAGAAGGGACAGGGTACTATGGCTACACCTTC. Translating it yields CSVEEGTGYYGYTF.

The CDR3 sequence is CAISESASGRKYEQFF. DNA for the CDR3: TGTGCCATCAGTGAGTCGGCTAGCGGGAGAAAATATGAGCAGTTCTTC. This chain joins TRBV10-3 and TRBJ2-1; TRBD2 agrees at 10 bases. With 0 bases clipped from V and 8 bases from J, the junction kept 7 bases outside the gene matches. Germline V gene sequence: CDR1 ENHRY, CDR2 SYGVKD. CDR3 size: 16 residues.

The V and J genes are TRBV5-1 and TRBJ2-5, with D hard to call. Trimming stripped 1 base from V and 5 bases from J, with 3 bases between. Germline V lookup: CDR1 SGHRS, CDR2 YFSETQ. CDR3 length: 11 amino acids. CDR3 sequence reads: CASSLSETQYF. The CDR3, as DNA: TGCGCCAGCAGCTTGTCGGAGACCCAGTACTTC.

The chain joins TRBV28 to TRBJ2-7; TRBD2 agrees at 8 bases. The germline CDR1 and CDR2 sequences are MDHEN and SYDVKM. V lost 3 bases to trimming and J lost 2 bases; unmatched junction nucleotides: 6. The CDR3 contains 15 residues. This CDR3 is CASSLTSAGTYEQYF. The CDR3 nucleotides read TGTGCCAGCAGTTTGACTAGCGCGGGCACCTACGAGCAGTACTTC.

CDR3 loop: CASSLAGGSDTQYF. DNA for the CDR3: TGTGCCAGCAGTCTAGCGGGAGGCTCAGATACGCAGTATTTT. The V and J genes are TRBV28 and TRBJ2-3; 11 bases are a match to TRBD2. Germline V lookup: CDR1 MDHEN, CDR2 SYDVKM. J lost 4 bases, V lost 5 bases, and 2 bases had no gene match. The CDR3 contains 14 residues.

The chain combines TRBV18 with TRBJ1-1; D possibly corresponds to TRBD1 (5 bases). Trimming cost V 5 bases and J 3 bases, with 10 bases left between them. CDR1 is KGHSH, CDR2 LQKENI, per germline. The CDR3 length is 13 residues. The CDR3, as DNA: TGTGCCAGCTCATTCGACAGATACACTGAAGCTTTCTTT. It codes for CASSFDRYTEAFF.

The V gene is TRBV9, the J gene TRBJ2-1, with a possible D match to TRBD1 (7 bases). CDR1 and CDR2 (germline): SGDLS, YYNGEE. V gave up 4 bases and J gave up 7 bases, with 18 bases separating them. The CDR3 has 15 residues. CDR3 region: CASSPVLTGRNEQFF. The CDR3 region has the DNA TGTGCCAGCAGCCCTGTCTTGACAGGGAGGAATGAGCAGTTCTTC.

The chain is built from TRBV6-6 and TRBJ1-1; TRBD1 matches at 8 bases. V was clipped by 0 bases and J by 4 bases; unmatched bases: 7. The CDR3 sequence is 16 residues long. Germline values: CDR1 MNHNY, CDR2 SVGAGI (reference sequence). The CDR3 DNA sequence: TGTGCCAGCAGTTACTCCGCAGGGGGCGCGGGCACTGAAGCTTTCTTT. Translation: CASSYSAGGAGTEAFF.

This clone has only a few counts. This sequence joins TRBV10-3 and TRBJ1-1; 12 bases match TRBD1. The V gene end was trimmed by 5 bases and the J gene end by 4 bases; junction bases not matched to a gene: 8. Germline CDR1 reads ENHRY; CDR2 reads SYGVKD. There are 16 residues in the CDR3. This chain's CDR3 is CAISLGTGGRGTEAFF. The CDR3 bases are TGTGCCATCAGTTTAGGGACAGGGGGCAGGGGCACTGAAGCTTTCTTT.

V and J are TRBV27 and TRBJ2-1; D is unclear. The CDR3 runs to 15 residues. Trimming shortened V by 3 bases and J by 3 bases, and 12 bases separated the two germline ends. Germline CDR1 MNHEY, CDR2 SMNVEV (reference sequence). DNA for the CDR3: TGTGCCAGCAGTTTCCCAGGCACCAGCTACAATGAGCAGTTCTTC. This sequence encodes CASSFPGTSYNEQFF.

The CDR3 DNA sequence: TGTGCCAGCAGTCAGACATACAGGGAGGAGCAGTACTTC. Translated: CASSQTYREEQYF. The chain combines TRBV28 with TRBJ2-7; perhaps TRBD1 as D (6 bases). V gave up 5 bases and J gave up 7 bases, with 15 bases separating them. Germline-derived CDR1 and CDR2 are MDHEN and SYDVKM. There are 13 residues in the CDR3.

The V gene is TRBV11-2, the J gene TRBJ2-3; the D gene is possibly TRBD2 (6 bases). The CDR3 spans 13 residues. V lost 1 base, J lost 5 bases, and 7 bases lay in between. Germline V gives CDR1 SGHAT, CDR2 FQNNGV. As DNA, the CDR3 is TGTGCCAGCAGCTTAGCGACTAGAGATACGCAGTATTTT. It specifies CASSLATRDTQYF.

J is TRBJ2-4 and V is TRBV5-1; tentatively, D is TRBD2 (6 bases). V lost 9 bases and J 5 bases, leaving 12 bases between the germline ends. Germline CDR1 SGHRS, CDR2 YFSETQ. The CDR3 contains 12 residues. CDR3 DNA sequence: TGCGCCAACCCGAGGAGGGAAAACATTCAGTACTTC. Encoded protein: CANPRRENIQYF.

This clone was found once. The V call is TRBV30, the J call TRBJ2-2; D may be TRBD2 (5 bases). Germline lookup yields CDR1 GTSNPN and CDR2 SVGIG (reference sequence). The length of the CDR3 is 14 residues. V was clipped by 2 bases and J by 5 bases, with 12 bases between them. CDR3 nucleotide sequence: TGTGCCTGGAGTAACCCGGGCGGGACCGGGGAGCTGTTTTTT. It yields the protein CAWSNPGGTGELFF.

V gene TRBV7-9 combines with J gene TRBJ1-4, with D maybe TRBD1 (5 bases). CDR1 is SEHNR, CDR2 FQNEAQ, per germline (reference sequence). The CDR3 length is 13 residues. V was cut by 0 bases and J by 8 bases, with 7 bases left in between. CDR3 amino acids: CASSLAAGEKLFF. The CDR3 nucleotides read TGTGCCAGCAGCTTAGCAGCAGGGGAAAAACTGTTTTTT.

This clone was recorded a few times. The same CDR3 can be traced to other DNA sequences in this sample. This chain connects TRBV15 to TRBJ1-5, with 7 bases that match TRBD1. The CDR3 is 16 amino acids. Germline V gene lookup returns CDR1 LNHNV and CDR2 YYDKDF (reference sequence). J was trimmed by 5 bases and V by 0 bases; bases with no gene match: 7. The CDR3 loop reads CATSRDVRTGDQPQHF. Written as DNA, the CDR3 is TGTGCCACCAGCAGAGATGTGAGGACAGGAGATCAGCCCCAGCATTTT. The full variable domain, completed using reference TRBV15 and TRBJ1-5, is DAMVIQNPRYQVTQFGKPVTLSCSQTLNHNVMYWYQQKSSQAPKLLFHYYDKDFNNEADTPDNFQSRRPNTSFCFLDIRSPGLGDTAMYLCATSRDVRTGDQPQHFGDGTRLSIL.

This chain uses TRBV30 with TRBJ2-3; 10 bases match TRBD2. Germline trimming cut 6 bases from V and 0 bases from J; bases unmatched to any gene: 3. The length of the CDR3 is 14 residues. Germline V gene data show CDR1 as GTSNPN and CDR2 as SVGIG (reference sequence). DNA for the CDR3: TGTGCCTGTCGACTAGCGGGTAGCACAGATACGCAGTATTTT. Its translation: CACRLAGSTDTQYF.

A single count supports this clone. The chain joins TRBV10-2 to TRBJ2-1; weak D call: TRBD2 (6 bases). Trimming shortened V by 3 bases and J by 6 bases, and 15 bases separated the two germline ends. The CDR3 has 15 amino acids. Germline V gene sequence: CDR1 WSHSY, CDR2 SAAADI. CDR3 region: CASSDSGLSGNEQFF. The DNA for the CDR3 is TGCGCCAGCAGTGATTCGGGACTGTCTGGCAATGAGCAGTTCTTC.

V is TRBV6-5 and J is TRBJ1-2; D remains unclear. The V end was cut by 8 bases, the J end by 4 bases, with 14 bases between. The CDR3 sequence is 13 residues long. Germline V gene data show CDR1 as MNHEY and CDR2 as SVGAGI. The CDR3 here is CASRRAEIYGYTF. CDR3 DNA sequence: TGTGCCAGCCGGAGGGCAGAAATCTATGGCTACACCTTC.

The J gene is TRBJ1-4, the V gene TRBV27; TRBD1 aligns across 9 bases. Germline CDR1 is MNHEY and CDR2 is SMNVEV (reference sequence). The CDR3 has 15 amino acids. V lost 6 bases, J lost 9 bases, and 11 bases stayed unmatched. The CDR3 reads CASRVTGTGSQKLFF. The CDR3 DNA reads TGTGCCAGCAGGGTGACCGGGACAGGGTCCCAAAAACTGTTTTTT.

CDR3 in DNA: TGTGCCAGCAGTCTACAGGGGGCTGGGCCCTACGAGCAGTACTTC. Its protein is CASSLQGAGPYEQYF. The chain carries TRBV6-5 and TRBJ2-7, with 9 positions matching TRBD1. Losses at the gene ends were 5 bases for V and 2 bases for J; bases not matched to a gene: 7. CDR3 length: 15 residues. Germline loops: CDR1 MNHEY, CDR2 SVGAGI.

This clone was counted only a few times. V and J are TRBV2 and TRBJ2-7; 7 nucleotides match TRBD2. This CDR3 region has 14 residues. CDR1 and CDR2 (germline): SNHLY, FYNNEI. The ends lost 4 bases at V and 4 bases at J; junction bases unmatched: 7. CDR3 region: CASSVEAGNYEQYF. CDR3 DNA: TGTGCCAGCAGTGTTGAAGCGGGGAATTACGAGCAGTACTTC.

This sequence joins TRBV9 and TRBJ2-2; 8 nucleotides match TRBD2. J gave up 3 bases and V 0 bases, and 4 bases lay outside the gene matches. The CDR3 runs to 16 residues. Germline V gene data show CDR1 as SGDLS and CDR2 as YYNGEE. The DNA for the CDR3 is TGTGCCAGCAGCGTAGGGGCTAGCGGGTACACCGGGGAGCTGTTTTTT. It translates to CASSVGASGYTGELFF.

In its sample, this clone was seen a few times. This rearrangement joins TRBV19 to TRBJ2-7; 9 bases line up with TRBD2. V dropped 1 base and J dropped 6; count of bases not matched to a gene: 7. Germline lookup yields CDR1 LNHDA and CDR2 SQIVND (reference sequence). The CDR3 contains 15 residues. In DNA, the CDR3 is TGTGCCAGTAGTATAGTGGCGGGAGGGCCTTCCGAGCAGTACTTC. It encodes CASSIVAGGPSEQYF.